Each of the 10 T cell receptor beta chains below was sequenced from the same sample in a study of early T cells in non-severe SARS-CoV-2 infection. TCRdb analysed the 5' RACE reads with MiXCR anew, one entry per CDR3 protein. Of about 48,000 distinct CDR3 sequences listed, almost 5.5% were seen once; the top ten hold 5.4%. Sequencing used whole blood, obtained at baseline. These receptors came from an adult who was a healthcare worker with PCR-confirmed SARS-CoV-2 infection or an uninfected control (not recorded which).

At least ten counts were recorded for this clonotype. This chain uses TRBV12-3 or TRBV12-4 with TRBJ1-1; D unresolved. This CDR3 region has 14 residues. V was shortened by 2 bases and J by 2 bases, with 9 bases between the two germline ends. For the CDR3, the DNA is TGTGCCAGCAGTTTAACAGAAGACAACACTGAAGCTTTCTTT. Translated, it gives CASSLTEDNTEAFF.

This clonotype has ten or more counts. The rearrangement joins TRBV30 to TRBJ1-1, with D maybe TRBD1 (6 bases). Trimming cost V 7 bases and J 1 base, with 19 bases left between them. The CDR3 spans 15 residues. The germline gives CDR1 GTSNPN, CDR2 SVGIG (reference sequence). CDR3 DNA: TGTGCCTCCCCCTCGGGGGCATCCGAGAACACTGAAGCTTTCTTT. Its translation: CASPSGASENTEAFF.

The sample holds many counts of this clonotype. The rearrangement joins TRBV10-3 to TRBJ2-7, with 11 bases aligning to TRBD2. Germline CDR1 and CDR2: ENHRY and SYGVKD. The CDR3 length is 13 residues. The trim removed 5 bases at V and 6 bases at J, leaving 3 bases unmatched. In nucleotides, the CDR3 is TGTGCCATCAGTACTAGCGGGAGCGGCGAGCAGTACTTC. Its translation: CAISTSGSGEQYF.

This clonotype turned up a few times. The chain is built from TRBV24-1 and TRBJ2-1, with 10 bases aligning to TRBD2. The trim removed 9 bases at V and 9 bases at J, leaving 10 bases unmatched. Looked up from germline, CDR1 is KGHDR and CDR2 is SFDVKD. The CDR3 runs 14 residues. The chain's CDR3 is CATGQAGGRSEQFF. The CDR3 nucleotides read TGTGCCACCGGTCAAGCGGGAGGGCGAAGTGAGCAGTTCTTC.

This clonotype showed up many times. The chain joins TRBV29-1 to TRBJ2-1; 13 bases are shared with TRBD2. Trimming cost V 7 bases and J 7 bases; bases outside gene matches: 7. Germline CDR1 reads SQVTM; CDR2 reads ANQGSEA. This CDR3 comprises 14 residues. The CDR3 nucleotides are TGCAGCGCTGGACTAGCGGGAGCTCGGAATGAGCAGTTCTTC. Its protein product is CSAGLAGARNEQFF.

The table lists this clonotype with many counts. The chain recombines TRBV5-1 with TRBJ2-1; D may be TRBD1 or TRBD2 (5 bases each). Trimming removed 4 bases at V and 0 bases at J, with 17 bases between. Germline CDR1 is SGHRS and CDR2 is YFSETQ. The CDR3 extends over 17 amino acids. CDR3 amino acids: CASSPGRNSISYNEQFF. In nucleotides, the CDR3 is TGCGCCAGCAGCCCGGGACGGAACTCAATCTCCTACAATGAGCAGTTCTTC.

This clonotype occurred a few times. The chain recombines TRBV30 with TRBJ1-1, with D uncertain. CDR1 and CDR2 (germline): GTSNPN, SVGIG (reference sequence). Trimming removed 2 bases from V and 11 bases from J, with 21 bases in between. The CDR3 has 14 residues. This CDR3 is CAWSPRRAHTGAFF. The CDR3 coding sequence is TGTGCCTGGAGTCCTCGGAGGGCCCACACGGGGGCTTTCTTT.

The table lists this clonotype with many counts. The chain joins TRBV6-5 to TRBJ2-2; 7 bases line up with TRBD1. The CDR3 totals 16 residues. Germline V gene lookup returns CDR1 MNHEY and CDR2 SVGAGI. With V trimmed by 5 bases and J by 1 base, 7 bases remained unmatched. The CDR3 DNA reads TGTGCCAGCAGTCAACCGAGGACAGGGAACACCGGGGAGCTGTTTTTT. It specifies CASSQPRTGNTGELFF.

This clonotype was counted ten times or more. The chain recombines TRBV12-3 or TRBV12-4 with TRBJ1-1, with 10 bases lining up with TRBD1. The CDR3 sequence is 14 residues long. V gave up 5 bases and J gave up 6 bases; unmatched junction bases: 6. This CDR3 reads CASSKTGGSAEAFF. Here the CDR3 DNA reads TGTGCCAGCAGTAAGACAGGGGGCAGCGCTGAAGCTTTCTTT.

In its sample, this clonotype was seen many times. CDR3: CASSDRTHYEQYF. The DNA of the CDR3 is TGTGCCAGCAGTGATCGAACTCACTACGAGCAGTACTTC. The chain is built from TRBV25-1 and TRBJ2-7; D remains unclear. V was trimmed by 3 bases and J by 3 bases, leaving 9 bases between them. Per the germline V gene, CDR1 is MGHDK and CDR2 is SYGVNS. The CDR3 extends over 13 amino acids.